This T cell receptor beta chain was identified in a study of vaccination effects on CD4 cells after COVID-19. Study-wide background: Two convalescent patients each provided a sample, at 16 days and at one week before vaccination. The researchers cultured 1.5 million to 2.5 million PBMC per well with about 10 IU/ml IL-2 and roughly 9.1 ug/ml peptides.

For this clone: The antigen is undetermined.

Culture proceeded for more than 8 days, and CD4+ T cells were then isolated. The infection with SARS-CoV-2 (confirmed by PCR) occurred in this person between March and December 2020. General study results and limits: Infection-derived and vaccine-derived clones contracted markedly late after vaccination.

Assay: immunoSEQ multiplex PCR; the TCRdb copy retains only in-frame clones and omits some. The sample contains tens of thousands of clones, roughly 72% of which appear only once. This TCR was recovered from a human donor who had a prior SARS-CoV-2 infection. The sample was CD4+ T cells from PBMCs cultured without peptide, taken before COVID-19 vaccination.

DNA of the CDR3: TGCGCCAGCAGCCTCGGACTAGCGGGGGGTTTAGATACGCAGTATTTT. Its translation is CASSLGLAGGLDTQYF. The chain is built from TRBV5-1 and TRBJ2-3; 14 nucleotides agree with TRBD2. Germline V CDR1 and CDR2: SGHRS, YFSETQ. The ends lost 4 bases at V and 5 bases at J; junction bases unmatched: 6. CDR3 size: 16 residues.